A single T cell receptor beta chain is shown here with its context. The data derive from a study of high-grade serous ovarian cancer treatment subgroups. Study details: Samples averaged around 14,000 reads and roughly 7,700 unique TCR beta rearrangements.

Germline values: CDR1 SGHTA, CDR2 FQGNSA. The CDR3 extends over 13 amino acids. Trimming pared 6 bases from V and 11 bases from J, leaving 19 bases between. Some clones are missing from TCRdb's copy, which holds only in-frame ones; the method was immunoSEQ multiplex PCR. Of 15,000 to 20,000 clones in the sample, under 85% are singletons; the top ten hold around 4.8%. Tumor samples were obtained before definitive surgery or chemotherapy. This sequence was found in a human donor with high-grade serous ovarian cancer. V gene TRBV7-2 combines with J gene TRBJ2-5; perhaps TRBD2 as D (5 bases). Sequencing was carried out using tumor tissue. CDR3 protein: CASSLVLVGEQYF. As DNA, the CDR3 is TGTGCCAGCAGTCTCGTACTCGTCGGGGAGCAGTACTTC.